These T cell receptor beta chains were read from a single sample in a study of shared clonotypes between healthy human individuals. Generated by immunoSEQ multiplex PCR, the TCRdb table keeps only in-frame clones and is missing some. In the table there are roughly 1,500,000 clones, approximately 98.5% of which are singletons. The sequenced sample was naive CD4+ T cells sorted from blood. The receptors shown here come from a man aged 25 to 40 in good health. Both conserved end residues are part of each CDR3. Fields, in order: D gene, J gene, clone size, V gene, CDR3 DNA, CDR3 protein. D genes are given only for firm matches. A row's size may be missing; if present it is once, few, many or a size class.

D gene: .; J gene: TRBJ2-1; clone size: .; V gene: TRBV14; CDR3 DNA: TGTGCCAGCAGCCATTCAGCCCTGCTCTACGGCAATGAGCAGTTCTTC; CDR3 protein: CASSHSALLYGNEQFF
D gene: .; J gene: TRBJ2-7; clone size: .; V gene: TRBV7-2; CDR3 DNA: TGTGCCAGCAGCTCAAATTCCCGGGACGGATCCTACGAGCAGTACTTC; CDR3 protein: CASSSNSRDGSYEQYF
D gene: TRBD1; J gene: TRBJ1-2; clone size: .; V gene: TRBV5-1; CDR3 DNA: TGCGCCAGCAATCCGGGACAGGGTAAAGATGGCTACACCTTC; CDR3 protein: CASNPGQGKDGYTF
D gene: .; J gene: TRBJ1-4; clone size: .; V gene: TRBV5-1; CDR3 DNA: TGCGCCAGCAGCTTGGAAGAGGTAAACGGTATACTGTTTTTT; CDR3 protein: CASSLEEVNGILFF
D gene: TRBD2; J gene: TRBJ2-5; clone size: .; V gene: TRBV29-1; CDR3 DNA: TGCAGCGTTGAAACTAGCGAGTGGGCCCAGTACTTC; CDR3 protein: CSVETSEWAQYF
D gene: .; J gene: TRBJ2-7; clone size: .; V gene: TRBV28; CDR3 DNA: TGTGCCAGCAGTTTACCAGGGGTCCGGGGGACCCACGAGCAGTACTTC; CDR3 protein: CASSLPGVRGTHEQYF
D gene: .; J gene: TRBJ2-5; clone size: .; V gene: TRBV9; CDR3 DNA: TGTGCCAGCAGCGTACTTGGGGCGGGCGGGGAGACCCAGTACTTC; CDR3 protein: CASSVLGAGGETQYF
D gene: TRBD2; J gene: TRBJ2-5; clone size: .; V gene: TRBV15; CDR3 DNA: TGTGCCACCAGCAGAGATAGGCGGGGGGAGACCCAGTACTTC; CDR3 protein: CATSRDRRGETQYF
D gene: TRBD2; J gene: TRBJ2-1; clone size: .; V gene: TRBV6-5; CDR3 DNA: TGTGCCAGCAGGCGGGAGGGCCCCCACAATGAGCAGTTCTTC; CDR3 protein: CASRREGPHNEQFF
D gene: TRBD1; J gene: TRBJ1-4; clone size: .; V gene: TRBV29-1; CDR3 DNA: TGCAGCGCCGCCAGGGGGGCTGGGGAAAAACTGTTTTTT; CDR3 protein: CSAARGAGEKLFF
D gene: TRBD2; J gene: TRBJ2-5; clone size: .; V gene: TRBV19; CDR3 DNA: TGTGCCAGTAGTCCCGGGACTAGCGGGGGAGAGACCCAGTACTTC; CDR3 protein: CASSPGTSGGETQYF
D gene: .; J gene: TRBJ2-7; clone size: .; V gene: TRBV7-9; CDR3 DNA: TGTGCCAGCAGCTTAGCGGAGGGAACCTACGAGCAGTACTTC; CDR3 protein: CASSLAEGTYEQYF
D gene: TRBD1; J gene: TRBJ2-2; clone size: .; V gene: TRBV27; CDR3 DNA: TGTGCCAGCAGTCGACAGGGGGGAGGCGGGGAGCTGTTTTTT; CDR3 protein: CASSRQGGGGELFF
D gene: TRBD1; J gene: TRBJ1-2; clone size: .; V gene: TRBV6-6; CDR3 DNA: TGTGCCAGCAGTTACTCGGTTAGGGGGCCAGAGGGCTACACCTTC; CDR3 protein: CASSYSVRGPEGYTF
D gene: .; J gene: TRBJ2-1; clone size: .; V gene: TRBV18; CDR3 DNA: TGTGCCAGCTCACCACCCAGGGTAGGGTTGCGGTTCTTC; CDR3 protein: CASSPPRVGLRFF
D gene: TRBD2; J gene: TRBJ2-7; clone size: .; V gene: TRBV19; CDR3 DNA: TGTGCCAGTAGTATAGATGGGACTATCCGGGAGGAGCAGTACTTC; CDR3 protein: CASSIDGTIREEQYF
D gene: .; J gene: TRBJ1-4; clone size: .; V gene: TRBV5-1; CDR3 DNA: TGCGCCAGCGCTTCGACAGACCCTAATGAAAAACTGTTTTTT; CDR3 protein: CASASTDPNEKLFF
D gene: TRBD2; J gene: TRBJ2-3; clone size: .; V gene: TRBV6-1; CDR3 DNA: TGTGCCAGCATTTCAGCGGGATTTCGTACAGATACGCAGTATTTT; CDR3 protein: CASISAGFRTDTQYF
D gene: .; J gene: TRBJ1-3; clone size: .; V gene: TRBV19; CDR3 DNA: TGTGCCAGTAGTTCCCGGACAGCCTCTGGAAACACCATATATTTT; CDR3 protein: CASSSRTASGNTIYF
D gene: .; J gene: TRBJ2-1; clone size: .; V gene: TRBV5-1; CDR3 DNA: TGCGCCAGCAGCTTGGAGGTGGGAGGCACCTACAATGAGCAGTTCTTC; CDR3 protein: CASSLEVGGTYNEQFF
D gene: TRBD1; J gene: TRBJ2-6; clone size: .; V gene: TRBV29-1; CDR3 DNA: TGCAGCGCGACAGGGTTCTTCGGTCCTGGGGCCAACGTCCTGACTTTC; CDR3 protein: CSATGFFGPGANVLTF
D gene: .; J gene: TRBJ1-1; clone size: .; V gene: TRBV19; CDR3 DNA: TGTGCCAGCCGGGACACATTGAACACTGAAGCTTTCTTT; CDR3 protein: CASRDTLNTEAFF
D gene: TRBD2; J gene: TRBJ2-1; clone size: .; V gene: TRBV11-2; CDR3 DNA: TGTGCCAGCAGCCGTAGGACTAGCGGGAGGGTCAATGAGCAGTTCTTC; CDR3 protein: CASSRRTSGRVNEQFF
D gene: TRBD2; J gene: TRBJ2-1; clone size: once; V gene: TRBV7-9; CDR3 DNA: TGTGCCAGCAGTCGACTAGCGGGAGGTCGGTTTTACAATGAGCAGTTCTTC; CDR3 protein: CASSRLAGGRFYNEQFF
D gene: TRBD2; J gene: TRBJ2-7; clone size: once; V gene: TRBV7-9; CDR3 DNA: TGTGCCAGCAGCAGACTAGCGGGATACGAGCAGTACTTC; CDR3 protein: CASSRLAGYEQYF
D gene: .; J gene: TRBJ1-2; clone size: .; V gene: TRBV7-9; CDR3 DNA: TGTGCCAGCAGCCCTGACCGTCACTATGGCTACACCTTC; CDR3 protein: CASSPDRHYGYTF
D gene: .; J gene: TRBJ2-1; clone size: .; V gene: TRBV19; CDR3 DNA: TGTGCCAGTAGTATAGGGTTCCAGGGGTATAATGAGCAGTTCTTC; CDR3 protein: CASSIGFQGYNEQFF
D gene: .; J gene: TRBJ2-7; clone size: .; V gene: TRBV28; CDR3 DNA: TGTGCCAGCACCAGCCAAGGGGGCTACGAGCAGTACTTC; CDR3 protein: CASTSQGGYEQYF
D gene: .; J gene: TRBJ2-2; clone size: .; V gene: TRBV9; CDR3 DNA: TGTGCCAGCAGCGTTCGGCAGGGAAACACCGGGGAGCTGTTTTTT; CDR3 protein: CASSVRQGNTGELFF
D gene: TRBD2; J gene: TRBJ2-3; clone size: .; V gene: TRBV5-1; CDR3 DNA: TGCGCCAGCAGCTTGGGGTTAGCGGGAACAGATACGCAGTATTTT; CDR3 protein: CASSLGLAGTDTQYF
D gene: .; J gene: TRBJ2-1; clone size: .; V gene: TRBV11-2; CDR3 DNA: TGTGCCAGCAGCTTAGGATGGTACAATGAGCAGTTCTTC; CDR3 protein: CASSLGWYNEQFF
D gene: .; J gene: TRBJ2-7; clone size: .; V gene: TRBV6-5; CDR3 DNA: TGTGCCAGCATGGGGGTTTCCTACGAGCAGTACTTC; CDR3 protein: CASMGVSYEQYF
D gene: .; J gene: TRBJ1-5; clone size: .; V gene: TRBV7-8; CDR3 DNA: TGTGCCAGCAGCTCCCTCACCAGGTTAGACAATCAGCCCCAGCATTTT; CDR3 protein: CASSSLTRLDNQPQHF
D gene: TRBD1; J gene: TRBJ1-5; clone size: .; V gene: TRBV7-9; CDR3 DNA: TGTGCCAGCAGCTTAGGACAGGGCTTTGGCAATCAGCCCCAGCATTTT; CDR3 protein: CASSLGQGFGNQPQHF
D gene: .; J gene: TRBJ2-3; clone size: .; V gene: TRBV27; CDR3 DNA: TGTGCCAGCACCTCCGTGGGGGAGGTCACAGATACGCAGTATTTT; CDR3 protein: CASTSVGEVTDTQYF
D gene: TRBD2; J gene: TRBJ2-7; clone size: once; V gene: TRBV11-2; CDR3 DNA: TGTGCCAGCAGCCCTATCGGCGGAGCGGGAGGGGGCCGCCCCTACGAGCAGTACTTC; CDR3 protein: CASSPIGGAGGGRPYEQYF
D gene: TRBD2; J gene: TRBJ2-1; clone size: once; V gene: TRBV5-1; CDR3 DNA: TGCGCCAGCAGCAACGGGACTAGAATGAATGAGCAGTTCTTC; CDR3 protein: CASSNGTRMNEQFF
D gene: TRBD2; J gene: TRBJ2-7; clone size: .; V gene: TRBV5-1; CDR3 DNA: TGCGCCAGCAGCTCAGGACTAGCGGGAGGAAAATGGTACGAGCAGTACTTC; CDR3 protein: CASSSGLAGGKWYEQYF
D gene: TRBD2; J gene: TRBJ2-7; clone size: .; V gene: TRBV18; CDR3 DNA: TGTGCCAGCGTTTCGACTAGCGGGATTTTCTACGAGCAGTACTTC; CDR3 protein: CASVSTSGIFYEQYF
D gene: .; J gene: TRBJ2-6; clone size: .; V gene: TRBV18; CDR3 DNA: TGTGCCAGCTCTCAACAGGGTTCTGGGGCCAACGTCCTGACTTTC; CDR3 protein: CASSQQGSGANVLTF
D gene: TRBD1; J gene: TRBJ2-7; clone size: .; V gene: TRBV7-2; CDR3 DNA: TGTGCCAGCAGCAGGCGGACAGGGAGCGAGGGGTACGAGCAGTACTTC; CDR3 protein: CASSRRTGSEGYEQYF
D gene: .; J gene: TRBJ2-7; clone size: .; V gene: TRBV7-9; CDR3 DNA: TGTGCCAGCAGCTTAGGGACAACTTACGAGCAGTACTTC; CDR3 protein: CASSLGTTYEQYF
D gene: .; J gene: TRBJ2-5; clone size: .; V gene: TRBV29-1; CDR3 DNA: TGCAGCGGATATAGGGGGGAAGAGACCCAGTACTTC; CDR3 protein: CSGYRGEETQYF